The 28 T cell receptor beta chains in this list originate from one sample, sequenced in a study of shared clonotypes between healthy human individuals. Repertoires were generated with immunoSEQ multiplex PCR, while TCRdb's copy carries only in-frame clones and drops some. The sample contains a few hundred thousand clones, nearly 97% of which appear only once. Naive CD8 cells lacked CD45RO, underwent positive selection for CCR7 and left out terminally differentiated effector memory CD45RA+ cells. The sample was naive CD8+ T cells sorted from blood. These receptors came from a woman under 40 in good health.

The chain uses TRBV4-1 and TRBJ2-2; weak D call: TRBD2 (7 bases). V was cut by 1 base and J by 6 bases, with 12 bases left in between. The CDR3 is 15 residues long. The germline CDR1 and CDR2 sequences are MGHRA and YSYEKL. CDR3 DNA sequence: TGCGCCAGCAGCCAAGGGGGGGGGCTGGCCGGGGAGCTGTTTTTT. Encoded protein: CASSQGGGLAGELFF.

The chain recombines TRBV11-2 with TRBJ1-1; D call uncertain. This CDR3 has 14 residues. The germline CDR1 and CDR2 sequences are SGHAT and FQNNGV. V was cut by 1 base and J by 1 base, with 7 bases left in between. DNA of the CDR3: TGTGCCAGCAGCTTAGGTAGGAAGAACACTGAAGCTTTCTTT. Residues: CASSLGRKNTEAFF.

The J gene is TRBJ2-7, the V gene TRBV7-8; weak D call: TRBD2 (5 bases). The CDR3 spans 14 residues. V was clipped by 4 bases and J by 2 bases, with 12 bases between them. Germline V gene data show CDR1 as SGHVS and CDR2 as FQNEAQ. The CDR3 protein is CASSSTSGPYEQYF. In nucleotides, the CDR3 is TGTGCCAGCAGCTCGACAAGCGGCCCCTACGAGCAGTACTTC.

J is TRBJ2-7 and V is TRBV27; a possible D gene is TRBD1 (6 bases). CDR1 is MNHEY, CDR2 SMNVEV, per germline (reference sequence). The CDR3 is made up of 15 amino acids. Trimming took off 5 bases at V and 0 bases at J, with 14 bases between the two ends. The CDR3 sequence is CASSIGTPPSYEQYF. CDR3 bases: TGTGCCAGCAGTATAGGGACACCGCCCTCCTACGAGCAGTACTTC.

The chain couples TRBV2 to TRBJ2-3, with 8 bases aligning to TRBD2. Per germline, CDR1 SNHLY and CDR2 FYNNEI. Trimming removed 7 bases from V and 3 bases from J; junction bases left unmatched: 3. CDR3 length equals 13 residues. In DNA form, the CDR3 reads TGTGCCAGCATACGGGAGGGTACAGATACGCAGTATTTT. Protein: CASIREGTDTQYF. Combining the CDR3 with reference TRBV2 and TRBJ2-3 gives the whole variable domain EPEVTQTPSHQVTQMGQEVILRCVPISNHLYFYWYRQILGQKVEFLVSFYNNEISEKSEIFDDQFSVERPDGSNFTLKIRSTKLEDSAMYFCASIREGTDTQYFGPGTRLTVL.

As DNA, the CDR3 is TGTGCCAGTAGTTTGGGCCAGCGCACTGAAGCTTTCTTT. Residues: CASSLGQRTEAFF. The V call is TRBV19, the J call TRBJ1-1; no clear D gene. CDR1 and CDR2 from the germline V gene are LNHDA and SQIVND (reference sequence). The CDR3 is 13 residues long. Trimming pared 5 bases from V and 4 bases from J, leaving 11 bases between.

CDR3 region: CASSLAEYTNYGYTF. The CDR3 bases are TGTGCCAGCAGCTTAGCGGAGTATACTAACTATGGCTACACCTTC. This rearrangement joins TRBV7-9 to TRBJ1-2; D not resolved. V lost 0 bases and J lost 0, with 8 bases in between. The CDR3 length is 15 residues. CDR1 and CDR2 (germline): SEHNR, FQNEAQ (reference sequence). The variable domain in full, completed from reference TRBV7-9 and TRBJ1-2, reads DTGVSQNPRHKITKRGQNVTFRCDPISEHNRLYWYRQTLGQGPEFLTYFQNEAQLEKSRLLSDRFSAERPKGSFSTLEIQRTEQGDSAMYLCASSLAEYTNYGYTFGSGTRLTVV.

The chain carries TRBV7-9 and TRBJ2-7; D is perhaps TRBD1 (5 bases). The germline V gene encodes CDR1 SEHNR and CDR2 FQNEAQ (reference sequence). The CDR3 is 15 residues long. V gave up 5 bases and J gave up 5 bases, with 19 bases separating them. The CDR3 protein is CASSPDTPRSNEQYF. The CDR3 bases are TGTGCCAGCAGCCCGGACACCCCCCGCAGTAACGAGCAGTACTTC.

The gene calls are TRBV28 and TRBJ2-1; 8 nucleotides align to TRBD2. Trimming at V came to 2 bases and at J to 2 bases, leaving 2 bases not matched to a gene. Germline CDR1 MDHEN, CDR2 SYDVKM. This CDR3 comprises 15 residues. Here the CDR3 reads CASSLGGRPYNEQFF. In DNA form, the CDR3 reads TGTGCCAGCAGTTTAGGCGGGAGGCCCTACAATGAGCAGTTCTTC.

This sequence joins TRBV28 and TRBJ2-1, with a tentative D call TRBD2 (6 bases). This CDR3 comprises 12 residues. V lost 6 bases, J lost 9 bases, and 12 bases lay in between. Germline V CDR1 and CDR2: MDHEN, SYDVKM. This CDR3 is CASSPAGVEQFF. The DNA for the CDR3 is TGTGCCAGCAGCCCAGCGGGCGTTGAGCAGTTCTTC.

The chain joins TRBV5-6 to TRBJ2-1; D possibly corresponds to TRBD2 (5 bases). This CDR3 is 13 amino acids long. Germline values: CDR1 SGHDT, CDR2 YYEEEE. V was cut by 4 bases and J by 12 bases, with 17 bases left in between. CDR3 region: CASSATSLGWQFF. DNA for the CDR3: TGTGCCAGCAGCGCCACTAGTCTCGGGTGGCAGTTCTTC.

This rearrangement joins TRBV9 to TRBJ1-2; D not certain. V lost 0 bases and J lost 1, with 4 bases in between. The germline CDR1 and CDR2 sequences are SGDLS and YYNGEE. The CDR3 spans 13 residues. CDR3 protein: CASSVADNYGYTF. The CDR3, as DNA: TGTGCCAGCAGCGTAGCAGATAACTATGGCTACACCTTC.

CDR3 region: CASSASNQPQHF. In DNA, the CDR3 is TGTGCCAGCAGCGCCTCCAATCAGCCCCAGCATTTT. The chain links TRBV7-9 to TRBJ1-5; D is uncertain. The CDR3 loop spans 12 amino acids. V dropped 5 bases and J dropped 3 bases, with 5 bases sitting between them. Germline CDR1 is SEHNR and CDR2 is FQNEAQ (reference sequence).

The chain joins TRBV5-4 to TRBJ1-1; D is unclear. CDR1 is SGHNT and CDR2 is YYREEE in the germline V gene (reference sequence). CDR3 size: 18 residues. V dropped 4 bases and J dropped 0 bases, with 22 bases sitting between them. The CDR3 loop reads CASSATYGRTPMNTEAFF. The CDR3 bases are TGTGCCAGCAGCGCAACCTACGGCAGGACCCCAATGAACACTGAAGCTTTCTTT.

The CDR3 loop is CASSVWGGTEAFF. The CDR3 bases are TGTGCCAGTAGCGTCTGGGGGGGCACTGAAGCTTTCTTT. This chain joins TRBV19 and TRBJ1-1, with TRBD1 as a possible D gene (5 bases). Trimming cost V 6 bases and J 4 bases, with 12 bases left between them. The CDR3 is 13 residues long. The germline gives CDR1 LNHDA, CDR2 SQIVND (reference sequence).

V usage is TRBV4-1 and J usage is TRBJ1-2; 7 nucleotides agree with TRBD1. The CDR3 consists of 16 residues. CDR1 and CDR2 from the germline V gene are MGHRA and YSYEKL. J lost 5 bases, V lost 4 bases, and 13 bases had no gene match. CDR3 in amino acids: CASSLLLTGAPYGYTF. In DNA, the CDR3 is TGCGCCAGCAGCCTCCTGCTTACAGGGGCCCCATATGGCTACACCTTC.

V and J are TRBV7-2 and TRBJ2-5, with 11 bases that match TRBD2. With V trimmed by 4 bases and J by 5 bases, 6 bases remained unmatched. The CDR3 has 15 residues. CDR1 is SGHTA, CDR2 FQGNSA, per germline. The CDR3 DNA is TGTGCCAGCAGCTCGACTAGCGGGGTCCTTGAGACCCAGTACTTC. Its protein is CASSSTSGVLETQYF. Combining the CDR3 with reference TRBV7-2 and TRBJ2-5 gives the whole variable domain GAGVSQSPSNKVTEKGKDVELRCDPISGHTALYWYRQSLGQGLEFLIYFQGNSAPDKSGLPSDRFSAERTGGSVSTLTIQRTQQEDSAVYLCASSSTSGVLETQYFGPGTRLLVL.

The chain's CDR3 is CASSPSSGSRNEQFF. The CDR3 coding sequence is TGCGCCAGCAGCCCGAGTAGCGGGAGTCGGAATGAGCAGTTCTTC. J is TRBJ2-1 and V is TRBV5-1; 9 nucleotides line up with TRBD2. Germline CDR1 reads SGHRS; CDR2 reads YFSETQ. This CDR3 contains 15 residues. Trimming removed 4 bases from V and 7 bases from J; junction bases left unmatched: 9.

This clone is a singleton in its sample. The chain combines TRBV9 with TRBJ2-1; 9 nucleotides match TRBD2. Per germline, CDR1 SGDLS and CDR2 YYNGEE. CDR3 size: 15 residues. J gave up 8 bases and V 3 bases, and 9 bases lay outside the gene matches. DNA for the CDR3: TGTGCCAGCAGCGGGGCTAGCGGGACCGACGATGAGCAGTTCTTC. It translates to CASSGASGTDDEQFF.

The CDR3 DNA is TGTGCCAGCACCCCGGACAGCTTCTCCTACGAGCAGTACTTC. Its protein product is CASTPDSFSYEQYF. This chain joins TRBV7-9 and TRBJ2-7, with a weak D call TRBD1 (6 bases). The CDR3 is 14 residues long. In germline, CDR1 is SEHNR, CDR2 FQNEAQ (reference sequence). The V end was cut by 7 bases, the J end by 0 bases, with 13 bases between.

The chain employs TRBV4-1 and TRBJ2-7; 8 bases match TRBD1. Trimming took 1 base from V and 2 from J; bases not matched to a gene: 4. In germline, CDR1 is MGHRA, CDR2 YSYEKL. This CDR3 spans 15 amino acids. The chain's CDR3 is CASSQGTGPAYEQYF. Written as DNA, the CDR3 is TGCGCCAGCAGCCAAGGGACAGGGCCTGCCTACGAGCAGTACTTC.

The chain recombines TRBV27 with TRBJ2-5, with 10 bases fitting TRBD1. The assigned J gene may be wrong: the sequence end matches TRBJ2-7 better. In germline, CDR1 is MNHEY, CDR2 SMNVEV (reference sequence). The CDR3 covers 14 residues. The CDR3 DNA sequence: TGTGCCAGCAGGTCCCGGGACAGGGGCTACGAGCAGTACTTC. Protein product: CASRSRDRGYEQYF.

The chain recombines TRBV28 with TRBJ1-5; D may be TRBD1 (5 bases). With 6 bases removed from V and 3 bases from J, the gap between germline ends came to 12 bases. The CDR3 length is 14 residues. Per germline, CDR1 MDHEN and CDR2 SYDVKM. The CDR3 bases are TGTGCCAGCAGACCGATGGGGGTCAATCAGCCCCAGCATTTT. Translation gives CASRPMGVNQPQHF.

The chain employs TRBV14 and TRBJ2-1; D is unresolved. Trimming took 1 base from V and 5 from J, leaving 6 bases between them. Germline CDR1 and CDR2: SGHDN and FVKESK. There are 13 residues in the CDR3. CDR3: CASSQAQHNEQFF. The DNA for the CDR3 is TGTGCCAGCAGCCAAGCACAGCACAATGAGCAGTTCTTC.

The chain carries TRBV19 and TRBJ2-7; the D gene is possibly TRBD1 (6 bases). Trimming stripped 5 bases from V and 6 bases from J, with 20 bases between. This CDR3 has 15 residues. Germline assignment: CDR1 LNHDA and CDR2 SQIVND (reference sequence). The CDR3 nucleotides are TGTGCCAGTAGTCCTTCGGGACACCTTTCGGCCGAGCAGTACTTC. Translation gives CASSPSGHLSAEQYF.

This clone appeared once. The chain joins TRBV28 to TRBJ2-5; weak D call: TRBD2 (6 bases). The J call may not be correct, given that the DNA end is closer to TRBJ2-7. Germline loops: CDR1 MDHEN, CDR2 SYDVKM. The CDR3 has 14 residues. The DNA of the CDR3 is TGTGCCAGCAGTTTACTCGCGGGGACCTACGAGCAGTACTTC. Its protein is CASSLLAGTYEQYF.

The sample holds one count of this clone. The chain links TRBV9 to TRBJ1-3; 8 bases fit TRBD1. V lost 4 bases, J lost 4 bases, and 4 bases stayed unmatched. Germline V CDR1 and CDR2: SGDLS, YYNGEE. CDR3 length equals 14 residues. The CDR3 region is CASSPTGVGNTIYF. The CDR3 nucleotides are TGTGCCAGCAGCCCGACAGGGGTGGGAAACACCATATATTTT. Supplemented by reference TRBV9 and TRBJ1-3, the full variable domain reads DSGVTQTPKHLITATGQRVTLRCSPRSGDLSVYWYQQSLDQGLQFLIQYYNGEERAKGNILERFSAQQFPDLHSELNLSSLELGDSALYFCASSPTGVGNTIYFGEGSWLTVV.

V gene TRBV28 combines with J gene TRBJ2-1; 9 nucleotides align to TRBD2. This CDR3 contains 16 residues. The J segment lost 3 bases and the V segment lost 6 bases, leaving 9 bases of the junction unmatched. In germline, CDR1 is MDHEN, CDR2 SYDVKM. The CDR3 DNA reads as TGTGCCAGCAGCTACGAAAGCGGGAGGAGCTACAATGAGCAGTTCTTC. Protein: CASSYESGRSYNEQFF.